Listed below are T cell receptor beta chains from one sample, sequenced in a study of patients and donors after allogeneic stem cell transplantation. One entry per CDR3 protein results from TCRdb running MiXCR on the RT-PCR reads. The sample holds about 960,000 distinct CDR3 sequences, about 20% seen once. The sequenced sample consisted of blood, either unsorted or a sorted T cell fraction (not recorded which). All receptors derive from a human donor who was either an allogeneic HSCT recipient or a stem cell or donor lymphocyte infusion donor (not recorded which). It is not recorded whose cells these are; they may come from a transplant donor. Both conserved end residues are part of each CDR3. A D gene is named only where the DNA matches it firmly. The size field is filled for only some rows; it gives once, few, many or a size class.

>-|TRBJ1-2|few|TRBV6-5
CASSYGPDRQGYTF
TGTGCCAGCAGTTACGGCCCTGATAGGCAGGGCTACACCTTC
>-|TRBJ1-4|few|TRBV30
CAWSGRVKTNEKLFF
TGTGCCTGGAGTGGCAGGGTAAAGACTAATGAAAAACTGTTTTTT
>-|TRBJ1-1|-|TRBV7-9
CASSPEVGTEAFF
TGTGCCAGCAGCCCAGAGGTAGGAACTGAAGCTTTCTTT
>TRBD1|TRBJ2-7|few|TRBV7-8
CASRGQGQVGEQYF
TGTGCCAGCAGGGGACAGGGTCAAGTTGGCGAGCAGTACTTC
>TRBD2|TRBJ2-7|-|TRBV24-1
CATSSSGTYEQYF
TGTGCCACCAGTTCTAGCGGAACCTACGAGCAGTACTTC
>-|TRBJ2-5|-|TRBV12-3/TRBV12-4
CASSPPFGEVETQYF
TGTGCCAGCAGCCCTCCCTTTGGGGAGGTTGAGACCCAGTACTTC
>-|TRBJ1-3|-|TRBV5-6
CASSLFAGAGNTIYF
TGTGCCAGCAGCTTGTTTGCTGGGGCTGGAAACACCATATATTTT
>TRBD2|TRBJ2-5|few|TRBV7-2
CASSAGAGGETQYF
TGTGCCAGCAGCGCGGGAGCGGGCGGGGAGACCCAGTACTTC
>-|TRBJ1-5|few|TRBV2
CASSSQGLSNQPQHF
TGTGCCAGCAGTTCCCAGGGGTTAAGCAATCAGCCCCAGCATTTT
>-|TRBJ2-3|-|TRBV11-2
CASSLVVGLFHRVDTQYF
TGTGCCAGCAGCTTAGTGGTAGGACTCTTCCATAGAGTAGATACGCAGTATTTT
>TRBD2|TRBJ2-5|once|TRBV11-1
CASSIGTSGVKETQYF
TGTGCCAGCAGCATCGGGACTAGCGGGGTGAAAGAGACCCAGTACTTC
>-|TRBJ2-7|few|TRBV9
CASSGPGAVGYEQYF
TGTGCCAGCAGCGGCCCGGGGGCGGTGGGATACGAGCAGTACTTC
>TRBD2|TRBJ2-1|-|TRBV18
CASTRGLAGGYEQFF
TGTGCCAGCACTCGGGGATTAGCGGGAGGTTATGAGCAGTTCTTC
>TRBD1|TRBJ1-2|-|TRBV5-1
CASSSWGDRGNGYTF
TGCGCCAGCAGCTCCTGGGGGGACAGGGGAAACGGCTACACCTTC
>TRBD2|TRBJ2-3|many|TRBV20-1
CSASTSGRTDTQYF
TGCAGTGCATCGACTAGCGGGAGAACAGATACGCAGTATTTT